The 28 T cell receptor beta chains below come from one sample, sequenced in a study of spatial heterogeneity in lung cancer. The antigens for these receptors are not known. Noted time point: sample taken at primary tumor resection. Study-wide points: Tumoral mutation counts were tracked by counts of expanded intratumoral alpha and beta TCRs.

TCRdb independently ran MiXCR on the 5' RACE reads; one entry per CDR3 protein. Of about 13,000 distinct CDR3 sequences listed, under 6% are singletons. Sample: lung tumor tissue, taken at surgery. These receptors all stem from a male donor with early-stage non-small cell lung cancer.

This clonotype showed up many times. This beta chain appears as a stray read in a library generated for alpha chains; its size is not informative. The chain carries TRBV2 and TRBJ2-2, with D perhaps TRBD1 (6 bases). In germline, CDR1 is SNHLY, CDR2 FYNNEI. This CDR3 has 13 amino acids. Deletions cut 6 bases from V and 6 bases from J, with 11 bases between. The DNA of the CDR3 is TGTGCCAGCAGGAGGGGGAATTCCGGGGAGCTGTTTTTT. Protein: CASRRGNSGELFF.

The table lists this clonotype with many counts. This beta chain is a stray sequence in a library constructed for alpha chains; its clone size is not meaningful. This chain uses TRBV6-2 or TRBV6-3 with TRBJ1-1; D is ambiguous. The CDR3 contains 14 residues. CDR1 and CDR2 (germline): MNHEY, SVGEGT. Trimming pared 1 base from V and 0 bases from J, leaving 6 bases between. The CDR3 nucleotides read TGTGCCAGCAGTTACTTGTCGATGAACACTGAAGCTTTCTTT. Amino acids: CASSYLSMNTEAFF.

The table lists this clonotype with many counts. In a library made to pick up alpha chains, this beta chain is a stray read with a size that means little. The chain combines TRBV20-1 with TRBJ1-1; D unresolved. V lost 6 bases and J lost 0, with 14 bases in between. CDR3 length: 14 amino acids. Germline CDR1 reads DFQATT; CDR2 reads SNEGSKA (reference sequence). CDR3 region: CSAPASQLNTEAFF. In nucleotides, the CDR3 is TGCAGTGCCCCGGCCAGCCAGCTGAACACTGAAGCTTTCTTT.

This clonotype was seen ten or more times. This beta chain came through as a stray read in a library set up for alpha chains, and its size says little. The chain recombines TRBV6-2 or TRBV6-3 with TRBJ1-4; D might be TRBD1 (6 bases). Looked up from germline, CDR1 is MNHEY and CDR2 is SVGEGT. Trimming shortened V by 5 bases and J by 13 bases, and 11 bases separated the two germline ends. The CDR3 sequence is 11 residues long. The DNA for the CDR3 is TGTGCCAGCAGTCAGGGGAGGAGACTGTTTTTT. It translates to CASSQGRRLFF.

Many counts were recorded for this clonotype. This beta chain appears as a stray read in a library generated for alpha chains; its size is not informative. This rearrangement joins TRBV20-1 to TRBJ2-7; TRBD2 is a possible D gene (5 bases). CDR1 DFQATT and CDR2 SNEGSKA come from the germline V gene (reference sequence). This CDR3 region has 14 residues. The V end lost 0 bases, the J end lost 2 bases, and 11 bases lay between the germline ends. The CDR3 DNA follows: TGCAGTGCTAGAGACACGAGGGCCACCTACGAGCAGTACTTC. Encoded protein: CSARDTRATYEQYF.

This clonotype showed up many times. A library prepared for alpha chains yielded this beta chain as an off-target read; its size is of little meaning. V is TRBV5-1 and J is TRBJ1-2; maybe TRBD1 (6 bases). The V and J ends lost 2 bases and 1 base respectively, with 9 bases between them. The CDR3 contains 14 residues. The germline CDR1 and CDR2 sequences are SGHRS and YFSETQ. CDR3 nucleotides: TGCGCCAGCAGCTTTACAGGGAGTAACTATGGCTACACCTTC. This encodes CASSFTGSNYGYTF.

In regard to this clonotype: This beta chain is an unintended read in a library built for alpha chains; its size means little. The V and J genes are TRBV20-1 and TRBJ2-5; perhaps TRBD1 as D (5 bases). V dropped 6 bases and J dropped 5 bases, with 19 bases sitting between them. From germline, CDR1 is DFQATT and CDR2 SNEGSKA (reference sequence). This CDR3 region has 14 residues. The CDR3 DNA reads as TGCAGTGCCCGCCCCAGGGTCTCTCACGAGACCCAGTACTTC. Translated: CSARPRVSHETQYF.

This clonotype was counted at least ten times. The library was prepared for alpha chains; this beta chain is a stray read, so its frequency means little. The chain employs TRBV28 and TRBJ2-3, with D possibly called TRBD1 or TRBD2 (6 bases each). The CDR3 has 16 residues. The germline gives CDR1 MDHEN, CDR2 SYDVKM. Deletions cut 4 bases from V and 1 base from J, with 15 bases between. CDR3: CASSSGTPGGTDTQYF. The CDR3 DNA reads TGTGCCAGCAGTTCCGGGACTCCAGGGGGCACAGATACGCAGTATTTT. The whole variable domain, remainder taken from reference TRBV28 and TRBJ2-3, is DVKVTQSSRYLVKRTGEKVFLECVQDMDHENMFWYRQDPGLGLRLIYFSYDVKMKEKGDIPEGYSVSREKKERFSLILESASTNQTSMYLCASSSGTPGGTDTQYFGPGTRLTVL.

The sample holds many counts of this clonotype. A library prepared for alpha chains yielded this beta chain as an off-target read; its size is of little meaning. This chain connects TRBV20-1 to TRBJ1-4; unclear D gene. The germline V gene has CDR1 DFQATT and CDR2 SNEGSKA (reference sequence). The CDR3 sequence is 13 residues long. Trimming shortened V by 3 bases and J by 4 bases, and 9 bases separated the two germline ends. The CDR3 DNA sequence: TGCAGTGCTAGTTTGGAGTATAATGAAAAACTGTTTTTT. Translation: CSASLEYNEKLFF.

This clonotype was counted ten times or more. The library was built for alpha chains, so this beta chain is an off-target read and its size means little. The rearrangement uses TRBV7-8 and TRBJ1-1, with a weak D call TRBD1 (6 bases). V shed 0 bases and J shed 1 base, with 12 bases lying between them. Germline lookup yields CDR1 SGHVS and CDR2 FQNEAQ. There are 16 residues in the CDR3. The CDR3 sequence is CASSLAGGARNTEAFF. The CDR3 DNA reads as TGTGCCAGCAGCTTAGCGGGGGGGGCGAGGAACACTGAAGCTTTCTTT.

This clonotype was recorded at least ten times. As an off-target read in a library built for alpha chains, this beta chain has a frequency of little significance. The gene calls are TRBV24-1 and TRBJ2-3, with TRBD2 as a possible D gene (6 bases). The CDR3 has 15 residues. The V end lost 4 bases, the J end lost 4 bases, and 14 bases lay between the germline ends. Looked up from germline, CDR1 is KGHDR and CDR2 is SFDVKD. DNA of the CDR3: TGTGCCACCAGTGAGCCGGGACTCCTTTCAGATACGCAGTATTTT. It translates to CATSEPGLLSDTQYF.

This clonotype was seen at least ten times. This beta chain is a stray sequence in a library constructed for alpha chains; its clone size is not meaningful. V gene TRBV10-3 combines with J gene TRBJ1-4; 7 nucleotides agree with TRBD1. The CDR3 length is 15 residues. Germline V gene sequence: CDR1 ENHRY, CDR2 SYGVKD. The trim removed 0 bases at V and 8 bases at J, leaving 6 bases unmatched. This CDR3 reads CAISESGLTGEKLFF. In DNA form, the CDR3 reads TGTGCCATCAGTGAGTCGGGCCTGACAGGGGAAAAACTGTTTTTT.

This clonotype came up many times. A library made for alpha chains picked up this beta chain off target, so its size means little. The chain links TRBV29-1 to TRBJ2-3, with D perhaps TRBD2 (5 bases). The CDR3 length is 13 residues. The germline V gene encodes CDR1 SQVTM and CDR2 ANQGSEA. Trimming shortened V by 5 bases and J by 4 bases, and 13 bases separated the two germline ends. DNA for the CDR3: TGCAGCGTTCCCCTTCTAGCATCAGATACGCAGTATTTT. Translated, it gives CSVPLLASDTQYF.

This clonotype was picked up many times. With the library built for alpha chains, this beta chain is off target and its frequency is not meaningful. V gene TRBV3-1 combines with J gene TRBJ2-2; tentatively, D is TRBD1 or TRBD2 (6 bases each). The germline V and J ends were trimmed by 1 base and 6 bases, with 12 bases remaining between them. Germline values: CDR1 LGHDT, CDR2 YNNKEL (reference sequence). The CDR3 extends over 15 amino acids. The CDR3 loop reads CASSQVVEGAGELFF. Here the CDR3 DNA reads TGTGCCAGCAGCCAAGTGGTGGAGGGGGCCGGGGAGCTGTTTTTT.

This clonotype was seen at least ten times. This beta chain was picked up by a library intended for alpha chains and is off target, so its count carries little meaning. The rearrangement links TRBV12-3 or TRBV12-4 to TRBJ2-3; D not resolved. This CDR3 has 14 amino acids. V was trimmed by 4 bases and J by 0 bases, leaving 8 bases between them. The CDR3 bases are TGTGCCAGCAGTTCCCGTGCTAGCACAGATACGCAGTATTTT. Translation gives CASSSRASTDTQYF.

In regard to this clonotype: Because the library targeted alpha chains, this beta chain is an off-target read whose size means little. The gene calls are TRBV12-3 or TRBV12-4 and TRBJ2-3; 8 nucleotides align to TRBD1. Trimming cost V 5 bases and J 5 bases; bases outside gene matches: 6. This CDR3 comprises 14 residues. In DNA, the CDR3 is TGTGCCAGCAGTCGGACAGGGTTTGGAGATACGCAGTATTTT. It is translated as CASSRTGFGDTQYF.

This clonotype was detected many times. This beta chain lies outside the target of a library built for alpha chains; its clone size means little. The rearrangement joins TRBV11-3 to TRBJ1-1; D not resolved. The germline CDR1 and CDR2 sequences are SGHNT and YENEEA. Trimming took 1 base from V and 5 from J, leaving 14 bases between them. The CDR3 spans 15 residues. CDR3 residues: CASSLGGREDTEAFF. In DNA form, the CDR3 reads TGTGCCAGCAGCTTAGGCGGAAGGGAGGATACTGAAGCTTTCTTT.

At least ten counts were recorded for this clonotype. Since the library was made to target alpha chains, this beta chain is a stray read and its abundance is not meaningful. V and J are TRBV2 and TRBJ1-6; 7 bases align to TRBD1. This CDR3 has 16 residues. Per germline, CDR1 SNHLY and CDR2 FYNNEI. The V segment lost 4 bases and the J segment 1 base; nucleotides outside the gene matches: 4. The CDR3 DNA reads TGTGCCAGCAGTGGGACAGGAGGATCCTATAATTCACCCCTCCACTTT. This sequence encodes CASSGTGGSYNSPLHF.

This clonotype was detected many times. This beta chain is a stray sequence in a library constructed for alpha chains; its clone size is not meaningful. The chain uses TRBV24-1 and TRBJ2-5, with D possibly being TRBD2 (5 bases). The V and J ends lost 2 bases and 5 bases respectively, with 20 bases between them. The CDR3 has 17 residues. Germline CDR1 reads KGHDR; CDR2 reads SFDVKD. This chain's CDR3 is CATSDWRSGPLGETQYF. CDR3 coding DNA: TGTGCCACCAGTGATTGGAGGAGCGGCCCTTTGGGGGAGACCCAGTACTTC.

There are many counts of this clonotype. This beta chain represents an off-target read in a library built for alpha chains; its size is of limited meaning. V and J are TRBV10-3 and TRBJ1-3; 12 nucleotides line up with TRBD1. V gave up 3 bases and J gave up 3 bases; unmatched junction bases: 6. The germline V gene has CDR1 ENHRY and CDR2 SYGVKD. The CDR3 runs to 17 residues. The CDR3 sequence: CAISDPGQGAFGNTIYF. The CDR3, as DNA: TGTGCCATCAGTGACCCGGGACAGGGGGCGTTTGGAAACACCATATATTTT.

This clonotype was counted at least ten times. This beta chain lies outside the target of a library built for alpha chains; its clone size means little. V usage is TRBV12-3 or TRBV12-4 and J usage is TRBJ2-1; 8 nucleotides match TRBD1. V was pared by 5 bases and J by 4 bases, with 7 bases of the junction left unmatched. The CDR3 length is 15 residues. CDR3 loop: CASSLRTGWYNEQFF. The CDR3 nucleotides read TGTGCCAGCAGTCTCAGGACAGGGTGGTACAATGAGCAGTTCTTC.

This clonotype came up many times. For a library built for alpha chains, this beta chain is a stray read; little rests on its size. This chain connects TRBV5-1 to TRBJ2-4; D may match TRBD1 or TRBD2 (5 bases each). The CDR3 covers 13 residues. The V gene lost 4 bases and the J gene lost 7 bases, with 12 bases spanning the gap. Germline V gene sequence: CDR1 SGHRS, CDR2 YFSETQ. CDR3 sequence (DNA): TGCGCCAGCAGCCCGCTGGGGGAGAACATTCAGTACTTC. Translation gives CASSPLGENIQYF.

At least ten counts were recorded for this clonotype. Because this beta chain is a stray read in a library intended to capture alpha chains, its abundance should not be given much weight. V gene TRBV4-3 combines with J gene TRBJ2-7; 9 nucleotides agree with TRBD2. Germline CDR1 is LGHNA and CDR2 is YSLEER. With 4 bases clipped from V and 5 bases from J, the junction kept 12 bases outside the gene matches. This CDR3 region has 16 residues. CDR3 nucleotide sequence: TGCGCCAGCAGCCCTAGCGGGAACTCCTTTAGTGACGAGCAGTACTTC. It yields the protein CASSPSGNSFSDEQYF.

This clonotype was found many times. This beta chain is a stray read from a library made for alpha chains; its abundance is not meaningful. The chain joins TRBV11-2 to TRBJ2-2; D might be TRBD1 (6 bases). Trimming pared 1 base from V and 1 base from J, leaving 13 bases between. Germline CDR1 SGHAT, CDR2 FQNNGV. The CDR3 has 17 amino acids. CDR3 sequence (DNA): TGTGCCAGCAGCTTAGTTCCCGGGACACTGAACACCGGGGAGCTGTTTTTT. Translating gives CASSLVPGTLNTGELFF. Based on the CDR3 plus reference TRBV11-2 and TRBJ2-2, the full variable domain is EAGVAQSPRYKIIEKRQSVAFWCNPISGHATLYWYQQILGQGPKLLIQFQNNGVVDDSQLPKDRFSAERLKGVDSTLKIQPAKLEDSAVYLCASSLVPGTLNTGELFFGEGSRLTVL.

This clonotype was counted many times. Since it is a stray read in a library aimed at alpha chains, this beta chain has a size that is not meaningful. The rearrangement uses TRBV19 and TRBJ1-4; D is unclear. Trimming pared 3 bases from V and 5 bases from J, leaving 4 bases between. The CDR3 has 12 residues. Per the germline V gene, CDR1 is LNHDA and CDR2 is SQIVND (reference sequence). CDR3 sequence reads: CASSIVNEKLFF. For the CDR3, the DNA is TGTGCCAGTAGTATCGTAAATGAAAAACTGTTTTTT.

This clonotype has at least ten counts. Because the library targeted alpha chains, this beta chain is an off-target read whose size means little. V is TRBV5-1 and J is TRBJ2-3, with D maybe TRBD1 (5 bases). This CDR3 region has 14 residues. Germline V lookup: CDR1 SGHRS, CDR2 YFSETQ. The V gene lost 0 bases and the J gene lost 2 bases, with 7 bases spanning the gap. In nucleotides, the CDR3 is TGCGCCAGCAGCTTGGGGGGCTTCACAGATACGCAGTATTTT. It codes for CASSLGGFTDTQYF.

There are many counts of this clonotype. Found in a library prepared for alpha chains, this beta chain is an off-target read, and its abundance has little meaning. This rearrangement joins TRBV6-2 or TRBV6-3 to TRBJ2-7, with 9 bases fitting TRBD1. The J segment lost 5 bases and the V segment lost 8 bases, leaving 10 bases of the junction unmatched. This CDR3 is built from 14 residues. The V gene's germline CDR1 is MNHEY and CDR2 SVGEGT. This chain's CDR3 is CASASGTGRNEQYF. In DNA form, the CDR3 reads TGTGCCAGCGCCTCCGGGACAGGGCGAAACGAGCAGTACTTC.

This clonotype was recorded at least ten times. The junction differs from germline at one of its ends, possibly a read error. This beta chain is a stray sequence in a library constructed for alpha chains; its clone size is not meaningful. The J gene is TRBJ2-1, the V gene TRBV27; TRBD2 agrees at 13 bases. Germline CDR1 and CDR2: MNHEY and SMNVEV (reference sequence). The CDR3 has 18 amino acids. CDR3 nucleotides: TGCACCAGCAGTAAGGGACTAGCGGGGCGGAGCTCCTACAATGAGCAGTTCTTC. Amino acids: CTSSKGLAGRSSYNEQFF.